This TCR beta chain was recorded in a study of T cell responses to AZD1222 COVID-19 vaccine. V was cut by 4 bases and J by 4 bases, with 11 bases left in between. This CDR3 comprises 14 residues. From germline, CDR1 is SGDLS and CDR2 YYNGEE. Study-wide findings and caveats: Clonal diversity was possibly underestimated, and the donors were mostly white British, with more females.

Measured with immunoSEQ multiplex PCR; TCRdb has only the in-frame clones, and not every one. The sample yields 150,000 to 250,000 clones, around 93% seen once. Concerning this clone itself: What it recognizes is unknown. This sample includes further DNA sequences coding for the same CDR3.

The TCR was taken from an adult who received the AZD1222 COVID-19 vaccine. The chain uses TRBV9 and TRBJ2-2; no clear D gene. The sample here was peripheral blood, taken 28 days after the second AZD1222 dose. CDR3 sequence reads: CASSPQYITGELFF. DNA for the CDR3: TGTGCCAGCAGCCCCCAGTACATCACCGGGGAGCTGTTTTTT. The full variable domain, rest sourced from reference TRBV9 and TRBJ2-2, is DSGVTQTPKHLITATGQRVTLRCSPRSGDLSVYWYQQSLDQGLQFLIQYYNGEERAKGNILERFSAQQFPDLHSELNLSSLELGDSALYFCASSPQYITGELFFGEGSRLTVL.